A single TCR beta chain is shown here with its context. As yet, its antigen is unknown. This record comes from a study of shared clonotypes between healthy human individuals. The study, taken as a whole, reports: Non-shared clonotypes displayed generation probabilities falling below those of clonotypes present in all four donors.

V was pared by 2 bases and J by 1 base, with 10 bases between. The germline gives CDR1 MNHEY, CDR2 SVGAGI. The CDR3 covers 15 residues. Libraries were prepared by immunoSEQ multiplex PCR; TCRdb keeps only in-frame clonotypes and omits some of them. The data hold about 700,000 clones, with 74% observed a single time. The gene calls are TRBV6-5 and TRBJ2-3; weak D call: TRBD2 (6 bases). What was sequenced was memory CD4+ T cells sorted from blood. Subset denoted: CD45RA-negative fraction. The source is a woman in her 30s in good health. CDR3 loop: CASSYGPGGTDTQYF. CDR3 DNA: TGTGCCAGCAGTTACGGTCCGGGGGGCACAGATACGCAGTATTTT.